This note documents a single T cell receptor (beta chain) sequence. These data belong to a study of blood T cell repertoires in COVID-19. Patients from Seattle were sampled longitudinally, starting during active infection. Clones were read by immunoSEQ multiplex PCR, and TCRdb kept only the in-frame ones, dropping some. The sample contains more than 100,000 clones, around 89% of which appear only once. Sequenced material: peripheral blood. The sequence derives from a woman in her sixties or seventies with COVID-19, enrolled during active disease.

Here the CDR3 DNA reads TGTGCGGTAGAGACAGGCACTAACTATGGCTACACCTTC. Protein sequence: CAVETGTNYGYTF. The chain recombines TRBV28 with TRBJ1-2; weak D call: TRBD1 (6 bases). This CDR3 contains 13 residues. Germline CDR1 reads MDHEN; CDR2 reads SYDVKM.